These 31 T cell receptor beta chains originate from one sample sequenced in a study of regulatory T cells in long-lasting Graves disease. The TCR beta library used iRepertoire HTBI primers with Arm-PCR amplification of CDR3. TCRdb itself ran the multiplex PCR reads through MiXCR, one entry per CDR3 protein. The data show roughly 500,000 distinct CDR3 sequences, around 15% seen once. The time point denotes: newly diagnosed GD, antithyroid drugs for less than 3 months. With RNA extracted from PBMCs as input, the TCR library was made. These data are also associated with another study on T cells in Graves' hyperthyroidism and ophthalmopathy.

Material: peripheral blood mononuclear cells (PBMCs), obtained at new diagnosis, from a patient treated with antithyroid drugs. All receptors derive from a woman aged 45-65 years with Graves disease.

This clonotype appeared a few times. The chain carries TRBV19 and TRBJ1-5; a possible D gene is TRBD1 (6 bases). CDR1 and CDR2 from the germline V gene are LNHDA and SQIVND (reference sequence). This CDR3 is built from 18 residues. The germline V and J ends were trimmed by 6 bases and 1 base, with 22 bases remaining between them. In DNA form, the CDR3 reads TGTGCCAGTAGGTTAAGACCGGGACACCAGGGGAGCAATCAGCCCCAGCATTTT. Its translation is CASRLRPGHQGSNQPQHF.

Ten or more counts support this clonotype. The chain uses TRBV3-1 and TRBJ2-1, with 8 positions matching TRBD2. Germline V gene lookup returns CDR1 LGHDT and CDR2 YNNKEL (reference sequence). V was clipped by 0 bases and J by 4 bases; unmatched bases: 17. CDR3 length: 20 amino acids. CDR3 nucleotide sequence: TGTGCCAGCAGCCAAGAGAGGGCTAGCGGGTCGCCAGTTCGATACAATGAGCAGTTCTTC. Protein sequence: CASSQERASGSPVRYNEQFF.

Of note for this clonotype: Being one base from a much bigger clone, this may be a read error. The chain recombines TRBV4-1 with TRBJ1-1; D not resolved. Looked up from germline, CDR1 is MGHRA and CDR2 is YSYEKL. This CDR3 is 14 amino acids long. CDR3 nucleotides: TGTGCCAGCAGCCAAGGAGACGGAAGCACTGAAGCTTTCTTT. This codes for CASSQGDGSTEAFF.

This clonotype was recorded at least ten times. The chain couples TRBV9 to TRBJ2-7; D remains ambiguous. The CDR3 covers 13 residues. V shed 0 bases and J shed 5 bases, with 9 bases lying between them. Germline CDR1 reads SGDLS; CDR2 reads YYNGEE. The CDR3 nucleotides are TGTGCCAGCAGCGTAGGGCTGCTCCACGAGCAGTACTTC. As protein: CASSVGLLHEQYF.

The table lists this clonotype with a few counts. This chain connects TRBV18 to TRBJ2-2, with D tentatively TRBD1 (5 bases). V was clipped by 4 bases and J by 1 base, with 16 bases between them. There are 17 residues in the CDR3. Germline CDR1 is KGHSH and CDR2 is LQKENI. As DNA, the CDR3 is TGTGCCAGCTCACAGCCCCAGGGAATCCGGAACACCGGGGAGCTGTTTTTT. Protein: CASSQPQGIRNTGELFF.

This clonotype has a count of ten or more. The chain uses TRBV6-1 and TRBJ2-1, with 7 bases fitting TRBD1. Germline CDR1 and CDR2: MNHNS and SASEGT. Trimming at V came to 5 bases and at J to 1 base, leaving 11 bases not matched to a gene. The CDR3 runs 17 residues. CDR3 coding DNA: TGTGCCAGCAGTATTGACAGGGCCCCCGGGTCCTACAATGAGCAGTTCTTC. Protein: CASSIDRAPGSYNEQFF.

This clonotype was seen repeatedly, ten times or more. The chain combines TRBV2 with TRBJ2-1, with TRBD2 matching 10 bases. This CDR3 contains 15 residues. Germline CDR1 reads SNHLY; CDR2 reads FYNNEI. V gave up 10 bases and J gave up 4 bases; unmatched junction bases: 10. CDR3 loop: CATPWGTSAYNEQFF. The CDR3 DNA is TGTGCCACCCCCTGGGGGACTAGCGCTTACAATGAGCAGTTCTTC.

The chain has TRBV28 and TRBJ2-1, with D possibly being TRBD2 (5 bases). Trimming pared 0 bases from V and 1 base from J, leaving 10 bases between. Germline CDR1 MDHEN, CDR2 SYDVKM. The CDR3 sequence is 16 residues long. CDR3 amino acids: CASSLWASKSYNEQFF. In nucleotides, the CDR3 is TGTGCCAGCAGTTTATGGGCTAGCAAGTCCTACAATGAGCAGTTCTTC. The full variable domain, in which reference TRBV28 and TRBJ2-1 provide the parts outside the CDR3, is DVKVTQSSRYLVKRTGEKVFLECVQDMDHENMFWYRQDPGLGLRLIYFSYDVKMKEKGDIPEGYSVSREKKERFSLILESASTNQTSMYLCASSLWASKSYNEQFFGPGTRLTVL.

This clonotype was detected many times. The chain has TRBV6-1 and TRBJ2-5, with unresolved D. V was pared by 7 bases and J by 2 bases, with 14 bases between. Germline V CDR1 and CDR2: MNHNS, SASEGT. The CDR3 consists of 14 residues. Here the CDR3 DNA reads TGTGCCAGCACGGCACGTGGGGTTCAAGAGACCCAGTACTTC. Its protein product is CASTARGVQETQYF.

The chain couples TRBV2 to TRBJ2-7; 7 bases agree with TRBD1. The CDR3 sequence is 17 residues long. V lost 5 bases to trimming and J lost 5 bases; unmatched junction nucleotides: 18. Germline-derived CDR1 and CDR2 are SNHLY and FYNNEI. The CDR3 bases are TGTGCCAGCAGTCACTTACCCGCCGGGACAGTTATCCACGAGCAGTACTTC. This translates into CASSHLPAGTVIHEQYF.

Ten or more counts support this clonotype. This sequence joins TRBV6-8 and TRBJ2-7; no reliable D call. The CDR3 runs to 14 residues. Germline V lookup: CDR1 MNHGY, CDR2 SAAAGT. V shed 0 bases and J shed 2 bases, with 8 bases lying between them. The CDR3 is CASSYSGSTYEQYF. DNA for the CDR3: TGTGCCAGCAGTTACTCAGGCAGCACCTACGAGCAGTACTTC.

This clonotype was observed a handful of times. J is TRBJ2-5 and V is TRBV29-1; D possibly corresponds to TRBD2 (6 bases). Trimming pared 7 bases from V and 5 bases from J, leaving 14 bases between. Germline lookup yields CDR1 SQVTM and CDR2 ANQGSEA. This CDR3 spans 12 amino acids. CDR3 loop: CSASPEGETQYF. DNA for the CDR3: TGCAGCGCGTCACCGGAGGGCGAGACCCAGTACTTC.

Many counts were recorded for this clonotype. The chain uses TRBV6-2 or TRBV6-3 and TRBJ2-1; 7 positions agree with TRBD2. The CDR3 sequence is 17 residues long. With V trimmed by 5 bases and J by 9 bases, 19 bases remained unmatched. CDR1 and CDR2 from the germline V gene are MNHEY and SVGEGT. The DNA for the CDR3 is TGTGCCAGCAGTGGAACCCGACTAGCACGGGGGAGCGTTGAGCAGTTCTTC. This encodes CASSGTRLARGSVEQFF.

This clonotype occurred many times. This rearrangement joins TRBV18 to TRBJ2-5; D not certain. Germline V gives CDR1 KGHSH, CDR2 LQKENI. The CDR3 is 14 residues long. Trimming shortened V by 0 bases and J by 2 bases, and 7 bases separated the two germline ends. The chain's CDR3 is CASSPPQLQETQYF. CDR3 in DNA: TGTGCCAGCTCACCACCGCAGTTACAAGAGACCCAGTACTTC. Full variable domain (missing parts from reference TRBV18 and TRBJ2-5): NAGVMQNPRHLVRRRGQEARLRCSPMKGHSHVYWYRQLPEEGLKFMVYLQKENIIDESGMPKERFSAEFPKEGPSILRIQQVVRGDSAAYFCASSPPQLQETQYFGPGTRLLVL.

The rearrangement joins TRBV20-1 to TRBJ2-1; TRBD2 aligns across 10 bases. With 5 bases clipped from V and 12 bases from J, the junction kept 7 bases outside the gene matches. Germline V gives CDR1 DFQATT, CDR2 SNEGSKA (reference sequence). This CDR3 spans 12 amino acids. The CDR3 bases are TGCAGTGCTGGTTCTAGCGGGAGTGCGCAGTTCTTC. This translates into CSAGSSGSAQFF.

This clonotype has a count of ten or more. This chain joins TRBV6-1 and TRBJ2-7; TRBD2 agrees at 8 bases. Germline V gene data show CDR1 as MNHNS and CDR2 as SASEGT. The CDR3 contains 16 residues. The junction had 15 bases not matched to a gene; V was cut back by 8 bases and J by 3 bases. CDR3 nucleotides: TGTGCCAGCGGGAATAGCGGGACGTCTTCGGGCTACGAGCAGTACTTC. Protein: CASGNSGTSSGYEQYF.

Details on this clonotype: One end of the junction varies from germline; a read error may be responsible. The rearrangement uses TRBV6-1 and TRBJ2-7; perhaps TRBD1 as D (6 bases). The CDR3 totals 13 residues. The germline CDR1 and CDR2 sequences are MNHNS and SASEGT. The CDR3 sequence: CAGSHRDTYEQYF. In nucleotides, the CDR3 is TGTGCCGGCAGCCACCGGGACACCTACGAGCAGTACTTC.

This clonotype occurred many times. The chain recombines TRBV9 with TRBJ2-3; D is unresolved. Between the trimmed V and J ends, which lost 0 bases and 1 base, there was a span of 9 bases. CDR1 is SGDLS, CDR2 YYNGEE, per germline. This CDR3 is 15 amino acids long. The CDR3 loop is CASSVDHLGTDTQYF. For the CDR3, the DNA is TGTGCCAGCAGCGTAGATCACCTAGGCACAGATACGCAGTATTTT.

This clonotype was observed many times. The chain has TRBV7-9 and TRBJ1-5, with 8 bases that match TRBD1. Germline V gene lookup returns CDR1 SEHNR and CDR2 FQNEAQ (reference sequence). Unmatched junction bases numbered 4, after V lost 2 bases and J lost 7 bases. The CDR3 runs 14 residues. CDR3 nucleotide sequence: TGTGCCAGCAGCTTACCAGGGGGCGGGCAGCCCCAGCATTTT. Encoded protein: CASSLPGGGQPQHF.

This clonotype came up a few times. The rearrangement uses TRBV4-1 and TRBJ2-1, with 10 bases that match TRBD2. Trimming took 1 base from V and 5 from J; bases not matched to a gene: 14. CDR3 length equals 19 residues. CDR1 and CDR2 from the germline V gene are MGHRA and YSYEKL. DNA for the CDR3: TGCGCCAGCAGCCAAGGGCGGATGTCTAGCGGGAGATCTAACAATGAGCAGTTCTTC. As protein: CASSQGRMSSGRSNNEQFF.

Points on this clonotype: Just one base apart from a much larger clone, this may be a read error. This chain connects TRBV5-1 to TRBJ2-1; 11 bases fit TRBD2. J gave up 6 bases and V 1 base, and 6 bases lay outside the gene matches. Germline V gene lookup returns CDR1 SGHRS and CDR2 YFSETQ. This CDR3 has 16 amino acids. CDR3 loop: CASSLSGTSGCNEQFF. The CDR3 region has the DNA TGCGCCAGCAGCTTGTCCGGGACTAGCGGTTGCAATGAGCAGTTCTTC.

This clonotype was counted ten times or more. The V gene is TRBV28, the J gene TRBJ2-5, with 7 bases lining up with TRBD1. Trimming took 2 bases from V and 9 from J; bases not matched to a gene: 12. The CDR3 totals 15 residues. In germline, CDR1 is MDHEN, CDR2 SYDVKM. The CDR3 DNA follows: TGTGCCAGCAGTTTACGGGACAGACTCCTAGGGGCCCAGTACTTC. Protein product: CASSLRDRLLGAQYF.

The rearrangement joins TRBV5-8 to TRBJ2-2; D is possibly TRBD1 (5 bases). V was cut by 1 base and J by 6 bases, with 13 bases left in between. This CDR3 region has 15 residues. The germline CDR1 and CDR2 sequences are SGHTS and YDEGEE. This CDR3 reads CASSLYLTGPGELFF. For the CDR3, the DNA is TGTGCCAGCAGCTTGTATTTAACAGGACCCGGGGAGCTGTTTTTT.

This clonotype occurred a few times. This chain connects TRBV19 to TRBJ2-1; 9 nucleotides match TRBD2. The CDR3 length is 17 residues. The J segment lost 1 base and the V segment lost 2 bases, leaving 6 bases of the junction unmatched. Germline CDR1 is LNHDA and CDR2 is SQIVND (reference sequence). CDR3: CASSISGSGSSYNEQFF. CDR3 sequence (DNA): TGTGCCAGTAGTATAAGTGGTAGCGGGAGTTCCTACAATGAGCAGTTCTTC. Together with reference TRBV19 and TRBJ2-1, the CDR3 gives the full variable domain: DGGITQSPKYLFRKEGQNVTLSCEQNLNHDAMYWYRQDPGQGLRLIYYSQIVNDFQKGDIAEGYSVSREKKESFPLTVTSAQKNPTAFYLCASSISGSGSSYNEQFFGPGTRLTVL.

The sample holds many counts of this clonotype. The V call is TRBV6-1, the J call TRBJ2-7; D might be TRBD1 or TRBD2, each matching 6 bases. This CDR3 is built from 18 residues. Trimming cost V 6 bases and J 4 bases, with 28 bases left between them. The germline CDR1 and CDR2 sequences are MNHNS and SASEGT. CDR3 nucleotides: TGTGCCAGCAGAGTTTCCCGGGACTTAGGGGGAGTGAGGTACGAGCAGTACTTC. Amino acids: CASRVSRDLGGVRYEQYF.

The table lists this clonotype with a few counts. The CDR3 loop reads CASSVDTLNQPQHF. CDR3 DNA: TGTGCCAGCAGTGTGGACACTCTCAATCAGCCCCAGCATTTT. The V gene is TRBV6-1, the J gene TRBJ1-5; TRBD1 might be the D (5 bases). The length of the CDR3 is 14 residues. Trimming removed 4 bases at V and 3 bases at J, with 10 bases between. Germline-derived CDR1 and CDR2 are MNHNS and SASEGT.

This chain joins TRBV28 and TRBJ1-5; weak D call: TRBD1 (5 bases). CDR1 and CDR2 (germline): MDHEN, SYDVKM. V lost 5 bases and J 7 bases, leaving 12 bases between the germline ends. This CDR3 is built from 13 residues. Here the CDR3 reads CASSIGTKQPQHF. Written as DNA, the CDR3 is TGTGCCAGCAGTATAGGGACGAAGCAGCCCCAGCATTTT.

This chain uses TRBV6-1 with TRBJ2-7; D remains ambiguous. Germline-derived CDR1 and CDR2 are MNHNS and SASEGT. The CDR3 loop spans 11 amino acids. V was pared by 7 bases and J by 5 bases, with 9 bases between. The CDR3 bases are TGTGCCAGCATGGTAGACCACGAGCAGTACTTC. The encoded protein is CASMVDHEQYF.

V and J are TRBV7-9 and TRBJ1-4, with D possibly being TRBD1 (6 bases). Trimming pared 6 bases from V and 5 bases from J, leaving 16 bases between. Germline CDR1 and CDR2: SEHNR and FQNEAQ (reference sequence). The CDR3 contains 15 residues. The CDR3 DNA is TGTGCCAGCAGGACTGGGACACTAGGAAATGAAAAACTGTTTTTT. As protein: CASRTGTLGNEKLFF.

This clonotype was observed a handful of times. The chain carries TRBV7-9 and TRBJ1-2, with 9 positions matching TRBD1. The CDR3 runs to 14 residues. V was pared by 5 bases and J by 3 bases, with 4 bases of the junction left unmatched. Germline assignment: CDR1 SEHNR and CDR2 FQNEAQ (reference sequence). The CDR3 spells CASSQWTGDYGYTF. CDR3 DNA: TGTGCCAGCAGCCAATGGACAGGGGACTATGGCTACACCTTC.

This clonotype was seen many times. The V and J genes are TRBV27 and TRBJ2-3; 7 nucleotides align to TRBD1. From germline, CDR1 is MNHEY and CDR2 SMNVEV (reference sequence). The V gene end was trimmed by 8 bases and the J gene end by 7 bases; junction bases not matched to a gene: 12. The CDR3 contains 14 residues. The CDR3 bases are TGTGCCAGCGGATCCGGGACAGATTTTTATACGCAGTATTTT. It translates to CASGSGTDFYTQYF.